Many counts were recorded for the clone carrying this T cell receptor (beta chain). Preparation of the TCRbeta library involved a method that used unique molecular identifiers. TCRdb reprocessed the PCR reads via MiXCR and lists one record per CDR3 protein. The table lists some 300,000 distinct CDR3 sequences, over 9% of them singletons. The CDR3 has 13 residues. V lost 6 bases, J lost 8 bases, and 15 bases lay in between. This entry is derived from a study of T-cell reconstitution after alpha-beta-depleted transplantation in children. Sequencing used PBMCs from the stem cell graft donor, obtained from the stem cell graft. This TCR derives from a human donor who donated a stem cell graft to a child with acute lymphoblastic leukemia. The V call is TRBV12-3 or TRBV12-4, the J call TRBJ2-3; a possible D gene is TRBD1 (5 bases). For the CDR3, the DNA is TGTGCCAGCAGGGACCTGCTTAGGGGTACGCAGTATTTT. It is translated as CASRDLLRGTQYF.